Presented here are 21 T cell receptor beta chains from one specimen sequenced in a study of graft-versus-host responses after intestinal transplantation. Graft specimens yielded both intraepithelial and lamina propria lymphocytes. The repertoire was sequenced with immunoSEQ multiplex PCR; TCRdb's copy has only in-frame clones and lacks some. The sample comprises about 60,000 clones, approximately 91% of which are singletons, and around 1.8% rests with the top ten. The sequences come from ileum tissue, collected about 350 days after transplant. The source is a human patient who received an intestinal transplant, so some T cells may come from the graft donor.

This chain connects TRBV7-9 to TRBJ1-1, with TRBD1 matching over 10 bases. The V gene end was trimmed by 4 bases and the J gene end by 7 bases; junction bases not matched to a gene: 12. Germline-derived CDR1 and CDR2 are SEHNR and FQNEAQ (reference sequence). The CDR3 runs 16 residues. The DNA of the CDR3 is TGTGCCAGCAGCTCCCACCGACAGGGGGCCGATATTGAAGCTTTCTTT. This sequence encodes CASSSHRQGADIEAFF.

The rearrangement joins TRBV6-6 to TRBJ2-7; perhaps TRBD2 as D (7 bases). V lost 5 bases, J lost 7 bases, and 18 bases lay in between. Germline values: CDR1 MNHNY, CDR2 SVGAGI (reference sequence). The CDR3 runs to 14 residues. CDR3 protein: CASSKGLQRGEQYF. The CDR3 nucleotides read TGTGCCAGCAGTAAGGGACTACAGAGGGGGGAGCAGTACTTC.

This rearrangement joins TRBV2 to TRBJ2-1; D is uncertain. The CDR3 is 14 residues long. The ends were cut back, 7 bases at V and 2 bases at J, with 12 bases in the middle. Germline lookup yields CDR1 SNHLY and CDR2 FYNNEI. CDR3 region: CASKRRSAYNEQFF. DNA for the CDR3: TGTGCCAGCAAGAGGAGATCGGCCTACAATGAGCAGTTCTTC. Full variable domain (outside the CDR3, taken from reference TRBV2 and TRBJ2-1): EPEVTQTPSHQVTQMGQEVILRCVPISNHLYFYWYRQILGQKVEFLVSFYNNEISEKSEIFDDQFSVERPDGSNFTLKIRSTKLEDSAMYFCASKRRSAYNEQFFGPGTRLTVL.

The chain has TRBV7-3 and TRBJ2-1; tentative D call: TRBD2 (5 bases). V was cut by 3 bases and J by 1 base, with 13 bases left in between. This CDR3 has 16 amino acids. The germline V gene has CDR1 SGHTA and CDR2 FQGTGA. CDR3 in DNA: TGTGCCAGCAGCTTCGGCGGGCCTGGTTCCTACAATGAGCAGTTCTTC. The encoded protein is CASSFGGPGSYNEQFF.

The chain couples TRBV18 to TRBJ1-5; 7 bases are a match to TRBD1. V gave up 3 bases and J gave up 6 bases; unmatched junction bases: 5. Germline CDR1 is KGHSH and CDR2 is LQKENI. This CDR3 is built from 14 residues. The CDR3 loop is CASSPEGASQPQHF. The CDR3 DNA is TGTGCCAGCTCACCGGAGGGGGCGAGTCAGCCCCAGCATTTT. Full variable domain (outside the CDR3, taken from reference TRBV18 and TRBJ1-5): NAGVMQNPRHLVRRRGQEARLRCSPMKGHSHVYWYRQLPEEGLKFMVYLQKENIIDESGMPKERFSAEFPKEGPSILRIQQVVRGDSAAYFCASSPEGASQPQHFGDGTRLSIL.

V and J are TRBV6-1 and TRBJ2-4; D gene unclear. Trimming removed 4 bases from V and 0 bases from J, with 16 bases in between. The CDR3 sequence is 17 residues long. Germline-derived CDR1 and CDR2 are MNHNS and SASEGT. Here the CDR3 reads CASSGSHSSIAKNIQYF. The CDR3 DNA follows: TGTGCCAGCAGTGGCTCGCACTCCAGCATAGCCAAAAACATTCAGTACTTC.

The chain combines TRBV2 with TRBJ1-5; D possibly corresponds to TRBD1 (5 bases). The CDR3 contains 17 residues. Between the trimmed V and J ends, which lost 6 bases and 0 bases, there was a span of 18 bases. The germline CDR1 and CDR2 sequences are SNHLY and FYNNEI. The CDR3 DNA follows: TGTGCCAGCAGGCTTGACGGGACTTCATATAGCAATCAGCCCCAGCATTTT. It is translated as CASRLDGTSYSNQPQHF.

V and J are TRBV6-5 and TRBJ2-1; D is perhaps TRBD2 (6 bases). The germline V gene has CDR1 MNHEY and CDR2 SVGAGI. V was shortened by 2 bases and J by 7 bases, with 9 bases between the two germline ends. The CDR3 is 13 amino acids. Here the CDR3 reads CASSYGEDNEQFF. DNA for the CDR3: TGTGCCAGCAGTTACGGGGAGGATAATGAGCAGTTCTTC.

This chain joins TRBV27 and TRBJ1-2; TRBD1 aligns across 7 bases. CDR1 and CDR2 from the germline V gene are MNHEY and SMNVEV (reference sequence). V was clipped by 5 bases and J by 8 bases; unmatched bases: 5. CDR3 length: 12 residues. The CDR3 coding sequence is TGTGCCAGCAGTCCTACAGGGGTGGGCTACACCTTC. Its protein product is CASSPTGVGYTF.

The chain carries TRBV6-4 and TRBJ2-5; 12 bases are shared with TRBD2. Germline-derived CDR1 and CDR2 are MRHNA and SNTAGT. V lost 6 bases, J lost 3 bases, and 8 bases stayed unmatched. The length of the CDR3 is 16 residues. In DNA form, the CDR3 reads TGTGCCAGCAGGAAACTAGCGGGGGGCACCAAAGAGACCCAGTACTTC. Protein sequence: CASRKLAGGTKETQYF.

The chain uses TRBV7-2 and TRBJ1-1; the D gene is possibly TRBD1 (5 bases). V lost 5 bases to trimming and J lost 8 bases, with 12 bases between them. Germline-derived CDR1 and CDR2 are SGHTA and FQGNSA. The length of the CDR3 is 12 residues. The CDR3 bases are TGTGCCAGCAGCCTGGGGACGGTCGAAGCTTTCTTT. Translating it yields CASSLGTVEAFF.

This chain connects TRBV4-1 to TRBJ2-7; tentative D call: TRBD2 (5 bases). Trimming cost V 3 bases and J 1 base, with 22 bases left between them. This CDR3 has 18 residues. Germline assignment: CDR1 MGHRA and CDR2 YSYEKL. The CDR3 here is CASSHGLPRAGISYEQYF. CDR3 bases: TGCGCCAGCAGCCACGGACTCCCCCGTGCTGGGATATCCTACGAGCAGTACTTC.

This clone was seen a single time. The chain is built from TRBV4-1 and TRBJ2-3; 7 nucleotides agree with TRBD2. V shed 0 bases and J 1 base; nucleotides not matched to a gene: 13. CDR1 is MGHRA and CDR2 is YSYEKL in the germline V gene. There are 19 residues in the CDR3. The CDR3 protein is CASSQDGGWSAGGTDTQYF. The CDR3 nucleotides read TGCGCCAGCAGCCAAGACGGTGGATGGTCGGCGGGGGGCACAGATACGCAGTATTTT.

DNA for the CDR3: TGTGCCAGCAGTTTAGGACAGGCTGATGGCTACACCTTC. Translation gives CASSLGQADGYTF. The chain joins TRBV6-5 to TRBJ1-2; 7 positions match TRBD1. This CDR3 comprises 13 residues. Trimming at V came to 4 bases and at J to 6 bases, leaving 5 bases not matched to a gene. The V gene's germline CDR1 is MNHEY and CDR2 SVGAGI.

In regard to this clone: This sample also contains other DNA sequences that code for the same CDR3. The chain's CDR3 is CASSAAGGIETQYF. The CDR3 region has the DNA TGTGCCAGCAGCGCAGCGGGGGGCATAGAAACCCAGTACTTC. The chain joins TRBV9 to TRBJ2-5; the match to TRBD2 covers 9 bases. The CDR3 is made up of 14 amino acids. Germline V lookup: CDR1 SGDLS, CDR2 YYNGEE. With V trimmed by 3 bases and J by 8 bases, 8 bases remained unmatched.

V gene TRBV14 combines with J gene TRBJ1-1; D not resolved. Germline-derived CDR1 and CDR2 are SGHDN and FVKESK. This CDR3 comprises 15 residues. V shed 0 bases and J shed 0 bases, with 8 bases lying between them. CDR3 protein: CASSQDPGMNTEAFF. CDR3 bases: TGTGCCAGCAGCCAAGATCCAGGCATGAACACTGAAGCTTTCTTT.

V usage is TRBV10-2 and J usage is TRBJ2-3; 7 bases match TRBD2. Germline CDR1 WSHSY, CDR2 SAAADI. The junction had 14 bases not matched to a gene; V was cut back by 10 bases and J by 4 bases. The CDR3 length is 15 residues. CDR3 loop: CAIAAGDSRADTQYF. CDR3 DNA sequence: TGCGCCATAGCGGCGGGAGATAGTCGAGCAGATACGCAGTATTTT.

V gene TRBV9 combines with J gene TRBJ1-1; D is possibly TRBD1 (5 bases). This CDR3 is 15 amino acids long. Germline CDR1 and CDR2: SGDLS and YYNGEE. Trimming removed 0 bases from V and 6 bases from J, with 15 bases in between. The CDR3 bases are TGTGCCAGCAGCGTAGTATCCCAGGGAGGATCTGAAGCTTTCTTT. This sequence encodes CASSVVSQGGSEAFF.

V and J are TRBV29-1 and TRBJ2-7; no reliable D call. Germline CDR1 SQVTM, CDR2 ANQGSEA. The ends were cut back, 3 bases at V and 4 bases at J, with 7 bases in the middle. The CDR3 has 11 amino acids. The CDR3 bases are TGCAGCGTTGAGGGTAATTACGAGCAGTACTTC. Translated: CSVEGNYEQYF.

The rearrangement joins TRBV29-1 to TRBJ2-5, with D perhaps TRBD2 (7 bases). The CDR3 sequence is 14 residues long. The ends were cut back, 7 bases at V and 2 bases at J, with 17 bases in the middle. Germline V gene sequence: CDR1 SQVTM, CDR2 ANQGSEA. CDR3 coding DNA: TGCAGCGCTACGGGGGGCGCGATTCAAGAGACCCAGTACTTC. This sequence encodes CSATGGAIQETQYF.

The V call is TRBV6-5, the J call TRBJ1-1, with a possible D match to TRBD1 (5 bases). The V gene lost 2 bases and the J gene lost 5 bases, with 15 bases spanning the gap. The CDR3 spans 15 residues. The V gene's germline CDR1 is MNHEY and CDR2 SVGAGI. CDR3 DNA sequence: TGTGCCAGCAGTTACCTTGCGGCAGGGTCAACTGAAGCTTTCTTT. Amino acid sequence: CASSYLAAGSTEAFF.